This note documents a single TCR beta chain sequence. What it binds is unknown. The authors ran a second PCR of 7 to 11 cycles using a sample-barcoded 5' primer and a J-beta primer mix. One entry per CDR3 protein, called by TCRdb with MiXCR from the 5' RACE reads. Seen here are around 1.5 million distinct CDR3 sequences, 42% observed once, and the top ten hold 7% to 9.5%. The authors extracted at least 5 micrograms of total RNA per sample. This sample is part of a study of blood T cells in healthy people across ages. Study-level results: Long-lived donors had more naive CD4+ cells and higher diversity than aged donors. Per-million-T-cell TCR beta diversity fell roughly linearly with age.

The CDR3 runs 21 residues. The V segment lost 1 base and the J segment 0 bases; nucleotides outside the gene matches: 13. CDR1 is MGHRA and CDR2 is YSYEKL in the germline V gene. Sequences were obtained from blood. This TCR came from a woman between 18 and 29 years old in good health. The chain joins TRBV4-1 to TRBJ2-4; 12 nucleotides match TRBD1. The chain's CDR3 is CASSQASGGTGGYLAKNIQYF. The DNA for the CDR3 is TGCGCCAGCAGCCAAGCCTCGGGGGGGACAGGGGGCTATCTAGCCAAAAACATTCAGTACTTC.